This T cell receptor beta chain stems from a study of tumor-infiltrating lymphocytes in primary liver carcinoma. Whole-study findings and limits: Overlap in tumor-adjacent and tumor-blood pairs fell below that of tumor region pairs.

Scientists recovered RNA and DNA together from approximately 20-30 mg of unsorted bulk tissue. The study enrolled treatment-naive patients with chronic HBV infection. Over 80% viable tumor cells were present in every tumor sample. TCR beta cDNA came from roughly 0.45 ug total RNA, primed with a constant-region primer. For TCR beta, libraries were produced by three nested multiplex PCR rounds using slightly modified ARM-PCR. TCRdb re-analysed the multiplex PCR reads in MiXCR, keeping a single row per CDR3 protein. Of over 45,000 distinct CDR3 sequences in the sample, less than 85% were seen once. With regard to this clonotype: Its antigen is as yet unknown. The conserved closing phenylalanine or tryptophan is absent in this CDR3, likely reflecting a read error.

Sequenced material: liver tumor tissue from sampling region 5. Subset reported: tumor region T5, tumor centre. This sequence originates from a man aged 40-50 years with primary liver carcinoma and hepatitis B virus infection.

CDR3 protein: CASSLSGSRIGELFL. Written as DNA, the CDR3 is TGTGCCAGCAGCCTAAGCGGGAGTCGAATCGGGGAGCTGTTTCTT. The chain employs TRBV6-2 or TRBV6-3 and TRBJ2-2, with TRBD2 matching 8 bases. From germline, CDR1 is MNHEY and CDR2 SVGEGT. This CDR3 contains 15 residues. Trimming cost V 6 bases and J 7 bases; bases outside gene matches: 10.